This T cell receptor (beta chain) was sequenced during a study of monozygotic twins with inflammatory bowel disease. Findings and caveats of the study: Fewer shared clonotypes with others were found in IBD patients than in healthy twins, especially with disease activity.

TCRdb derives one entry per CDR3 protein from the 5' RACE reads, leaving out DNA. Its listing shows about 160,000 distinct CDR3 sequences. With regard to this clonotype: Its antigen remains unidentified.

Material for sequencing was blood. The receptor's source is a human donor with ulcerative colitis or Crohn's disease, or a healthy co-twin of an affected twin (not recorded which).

The CDR3 here is CASTLWAGGPNEQFF. V and J are TRBV12-3 or TRBV12-4 and TRBJ2-1; the D gene TCRdb calls, TRBD2, cannot be checked with no DNA. The CDR3 runs 15 residues.